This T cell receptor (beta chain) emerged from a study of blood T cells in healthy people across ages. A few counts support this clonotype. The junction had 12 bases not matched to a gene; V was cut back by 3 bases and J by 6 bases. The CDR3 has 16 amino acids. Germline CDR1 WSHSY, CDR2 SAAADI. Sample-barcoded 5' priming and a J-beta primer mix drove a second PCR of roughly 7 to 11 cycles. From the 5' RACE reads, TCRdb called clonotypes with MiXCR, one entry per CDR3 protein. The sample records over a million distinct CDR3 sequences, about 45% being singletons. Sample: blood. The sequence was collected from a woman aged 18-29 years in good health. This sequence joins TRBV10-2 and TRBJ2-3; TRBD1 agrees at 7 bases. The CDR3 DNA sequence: TGCGCCAGCAGTGATAAGACAGGGCCACTGAGTGATACGCAGTATTTT. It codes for CASSDKTGPLSDTQYF.